Listed below are T cell receptor beta chains from one sample, sequenced in a study of blood T cell repertoires in COVID-19. Measured with immunoSEQ multiplex PCR; TCRdb has only the in-frame clones, and not every one. The sample lists some 100,000 clones; roughly 85% were seen once. Sequencing was done on a sample of peripheral blood. These TCRs come from a human donor in a cohort sampled during active COVID-19. Both conserved end residues are part of each CDR3. A D gene is named only where the DNA matches it firmly.

j_gene | len | v_gene | d_gene | CDR3aa
TRBJ2-2 | 17 | TRBV9 | - | CASSVGGNPWNTGELFF
TRBJ1-3 | 15 | TRBV5-1 | - | CASSLEGRSGNTIYF
TRBJ2-1 | 14 | TRBV18 | - | CASSHRSSYNEQFF
TRBJ2-5 | 15 | TRBV28 | - | CASSDLARYQETQYF
TRBJ1-5 | 16 | TRBV13 | TRBD1 | CASRDSKQGASGAQHF
TRBJ1-5 | 16 | TRBV7-9 | - | CASSLGDTGSNQPQHF
TRBJ2-7 | 15 | TRBV25-1 | TRBD2 | CASSEIAGGVYEQYF
TRBJ1-5 | 15 | TRBV19 | TRBD1 | CASRGTATSNQPQHF
TRBJ1-1 | 12 | TRBV5-1 | - | CASSSVPGVAFF
TRBJ1-4 | 14 | TRBV28 | - | CASSLAGTNEKLFF
TRBJ1-4 | 15 | TRBV6-5 | - | CASSRIGQANEKLFF
TRBJ1-2 | 14 | TRBV6-2/TRBV6-3 | - | CASSYVTGNYGYTF
TRBJ2-5 | 16 | TRBV6-6 | TRBD2 | CASSNAASGRQETQYF
TRBJ1-1 | 13 | TRBV3-1/TRBV3-2 | - | CASSHGGEYEAFF
TRBJ2-7 | 13 | TRBV7-6 | - | CASSLAAGAEKYF
TRBJ1-1 | 14 | TRBV2 | - | CASSLVPVNTEAFF
TRBJ2-2 | 12 | TRBV6-4 | - | CASSGTYGELFF
TRBJ2-3 | 15 | TRBV24-1 | TRBD1 | CATQQAGGSTDTQYF
TRBJ1-6 | 14 | TRBV7-2 | - | CASNNRVYNSPLHF
TRBJ1-4 | 15 | TRBV5-6 | - | CASSIWGGTPEKLFF
TRBJ1-2 | 13 | TRBV6-6 | - | CASSSTSNYGYTF
TRBJ1-4 | 15 | TRBV9 | - | CASSAAGLFNEKLFF
TRBJ2-6 | 15 | TRBV28 | - | CASIGGTLGANVLTF
TRBJ2-5 | 15 | TRBV7-2 | - | CASTQKFLGGETQYF
TRBJ2-2 | 12 | TRBV12-3/TRBV12-4 | TRBD1 | CASSGQVGELFF
TRBJ1-3 | 16 | TRBV28 | - | CASSSLGDISGNTIYF
TRBJ2-1 | 15 | TRBV5-5 | TRBD1 | CASSSGTGDYNEQFF
TRBJ1-2 | 15 | TRBV6-5 | TRBD1 | CASRSPGQQLYGYTF
TRBJ1-1 | 14 | TRBV2 | - | CASTPFSGNTEAFF
TRBJ2-1 | 13 | TRBV11-2 | TRBD2 | CASSGLAGARQFF
TRBJ2-3 | 16 | TRBV4-1 | TRBD2 | CASSQSSGGTTDTQYF
TRBJ1-1 | 14 | TRBV5-1 | TRBD1 | CASSFDRGNTEAFF
TRBJ2-7 | 15 | TRBV14 | TRBD2 | CASSLQAGGKYEQYF